The rows below give T cell receptor beta chains drawn from one sample of a study of shared clonotypes between healthy human individuals. Some clones are missing from TCRdb's copy, which holds only in-frame ones; the method was immunoSEQ multiplex PCR. The data show hundreds of thousands of clones, over 65% seen once. Sequencing input: memory CD4+ T cells sorted from blood. These receptors were obtained from a man aged 25-40 years in good health. Each CDR3 is given without its conserved first and last residue.

TRBJ2-3 TRBV10-1 ASSLAASTDTQY
TRBJ2-1 TRBV4-2 ASSQDHGLAGVVNEQF
TRBJ1-1 TRBV10-1 ASSESTGAIEAF
TRBJ2-1 TRBV25-1 ASSPGSGFDEQF
TRBJ2-3 TRBV10-3 AISPSTDTQY
TRBJ1-1 TRBV29-1 SVGGQGAGNTEAF
TRBJ1-1 TRBV2 ASSEPLNTEAF
TRBJ2-1 TRBV7-7 ASSTTDRNEQF
TRBJ1-6 TRBV2 ARNSGSYNSPLH
TRBJ2-7 TRBV7-8 ASSTALRAFEQY
TRBJ2-3 TRBV7-7 ASSLEGITDTQY
TRBJ2-1 TRBV6-1 ASSVRVYNEQF
TRBJ2-7 TRBV5-4 ASSLAPSDRYEQY
TRBJ2-6 TRBV5-4 ASSLMRSSGANVLT
TRBJ1-2 TRBV5-1 ASSFNRDHYGYT
TRBJ1-2 TRBV11-2 ASSRDSAYAGYT
TRBJ1-1 TRBV9 ASSVGVGGGEAEAF
TRBJ2-7 TRBV5-6 ASSLAVGTRNEQY
TRBJ2-7 TRBV1 TSSQVGFQARRGNPYEQY
TRBJ2-1 TRBV28 ASDTYDNEQF
TRBJ2-5 TRBV15 ATSKQETQY
TRBJ1-1 TRBV5-6 ASSPTGRYTEAF
TRBJ2-5 TRBV20-1 SAVQAETQY
TRBJ1-2 TRBV7-2 ASSQRTGVGYGYT
TRBJ2-7 TRBV11-2 ASSPWTGNTVTYEQY
TRBJ2-1 TRBV9 ASSVEGIEQF
TRBJ2-3 TRBV30 AWGWGGRREADTQY
TRBJ2-1 TRBV2 ASIKLAGVNEQF
TRBJ2-7 TRBV7-9 ASSGRGIQGYEQY
TRBJ1-4 TRBV5-4 ASSPGTGDEKLF
TRBJ2-3 TRBV25-1 ASSPSGRGSDTQY
TRBJ2-1 TRBV9 ASSVMEGEQF
TRBJ2-1 TRBV5-4 ASSLVASHEQF
TRBJ2-5 TRBV4-3 ASSRGLVQETQY
TRBJ1-5 TRBV7-8 ASSLSTDQPQH
TRBJ2-6 TRBV6-4 ASSDSSSGANVLT
TRBJ2-2 TRBV10-2 ASSVAGGPGGELF
TRBJ2-7 TRBV11-2 ASSLAPGAGYDEQY
TRBJ2-7 TRBV4-1 ASSRGTGVIYEQY
TRBJ1-1 TRBV6-5 ASSSPGGTAFEAF
TRBJ2-7 TRBV15 ATSRDVRSEQY
TRBJ1-6 TRBV25-1 ASSESDSPVSPLH